This T cell receptor (beta chain) came from a study of radiation and T cells in renal cell carcinoma. The assay was immunoSEQ multiplex PCR, and TCRdb's table has in-frame clones only and misses some. The data show roughly 82,000 clones, with 89% seen just once and nearly 6% held by the top ten. This clone was recorded once. Time point indicated: blood 4 weeks post-SBRT, at nephrectomy. Documented treatment: 15 Gy SBRT to primary tumor, nephrectomy 4 weeks later. V gave up 6 bases and J gave up 6 bases, with 12 bases separating them. The CDR3 length is 12 residues. Germline CDR1 MDHEN, CDR2 SYDVKM. The chain links TRBV28 to TRBJ2-7, with a possible D match to TRBD2 (5 bases). The input for sequencing was blood, taken from a patient whose treatment included radiotherapy and nephrectomy. The clonotype comes from a woman in her 70s with renal cell carcinoma. The CDR3 sequence: CASRPVGLEQYF. CDR3 nucleotide sequence: TGTGCCAGCAGACCGGTAGGACTCGAGCAGTACTTC.